The T cell receptor beta chain under discussion was sequenced for a study of naive CD8 T cells in extremely preterm neonates. Study observations and caveats: Compared with older groups, preterm CDR3s were shorter, with fewer N additions and less trimming.

In regard to this clone: The antigen is not known.

Deliveries were elective term cesareans at roughly 35-41 weeks, with no labor or membrane rupture. Sorting kept Annexin V-negative CD3+CD8+CD45RA+CCR7+ naive T cells. About 20,000 to 100,000 naive CD8+ T cells were sorted per sample. Method: immunoSEQ multiplex PCR; TCRdb's copy keeps in-frame clones and lacks some. Altogether roughly 7,900 clones are present, just under 98% being singletons, with the ten largest covering less than 0.4%. The CDR3 runs 14 residues. V trimming: 0 bases; J trimming: 1 base; junction bases outside the gene matches: 2. Germline-derived CDR1 and CDR2 are GTSNPN and SVGIG (reference sequence).

The sample was naive CD8+ T cells from cord blood. This sequence was found in a newborn in good health. The chain carries TRBV30 and TRBJ2-7; TRBD1 matches at 8 bases. CDR3 region: CAWSVGTGSYEQYF. The CDR3 DNA sequence: TGTGCCTGGAGTGTCGGGACAGGTTCCTACGAGCAGTACTTC.